Presented here are 24 T cell receptor beta chains from one specimen sequenced in a study of blood T cells in healthy people across ages. A sample-barcoded 5' primer and a J-beta primer mix were used in a second PCR of roughly 7 to 12 cycles. TCRdb processed the 5' RACE reads anew with MiXCR; each CDR3 protein has one entry. This table has under 2,000,000 distinct CDR3 sequences, less than 50% appearing once. Sequenced sample: blood. These receptor sequences come from a woman in her thirties or forties in good health.

This clonotype was seen just once. The V call is TRBV28, the J call TRBJ1-2; D gene ambiguous. V gave up 4 bases and J gave up 5 bases, with 14 bases separating them. Germline CDR1 MDHEN, CDR2 SYDVKM. The length of the CDR3 is 14 residues. This CDR3 is CASSSPTRIYGYTF. The CDR3 nucleotides read TGTGCCAGCAGTTCCCCGACCAGAATTTATGGCTACACCTTC.

CDR3 protein: CASSGQGEQYF. As DNA, the CDR3 is TGCGCCAGCAGCGGACAGGGTGAGCAGTACTTC. The chain joins TRBV5-1 to TRBJ2-5; 8 bases are shared with TRBD1. The CDR3 spans 11 residues. Trimming cost V 4 bases and J 11 bases; bases outside gene matches: 4. The V gene's germline CDR1 is SGHRS and CDR2 YFSETQ.

This clonotype was counted a few times. V and J are TRBV28 and TRBJ2-5; perhaps TRBD2 as D (7 bases). This CDR3 spans 14 amino acids. V was cut by 8 bases and J by 5 bases, with 18 bases left in between. Germline V gene sequence: CDR1 MDHEN, CDR2 SYDVKM. The CDR3 sequence is CASQRGGQAETQYF. In DNA, the CDR3 is TGTGCCAGCCAGAGGGGGGGCCAGGCGGAGACCCAGTACTTC.

In this sample, this clonotype turned up a few times. The chain is built from TRBV7-9 and TRBJ2-3; 9 bases agree with TRBD1. The CDR3 sequence is 14 residues long. With V trimmed by 4 bases and J by 8 bases, 7 bases remained unmatched. The germline V gene encodes CDR1 SEHNR and CDR2 FQNEAQ (reference sequence). The CDR3, as DNA: TGTGCCAGCAGCTACAGGACAGGGGTTGGTACGCAGTATTTT. Amino acids: CASSYRTGVGTQYF.

V is TRBV12-3 or TRBV12-4 and J is TRBJ2-7; D call uncertain. The CDR3 is 15 amino acids. V lost 2 bases and J 7 bases, leaving 18 bases between the germline ends. CDR3 nucleotide sequence: TGTGCCAGCAGTTTATCGGAAACCCCCTACAATGAGCAGTACTTC. This codes for CASSLSETPYNEQYF.

The chain links TRBV18 to TRBJ2-1, with 12 bases that match TRBD2. Germline trimming cut 0 bases from V and 8 bases from J; bases unmatched to any gene: 2. CDR1 KGHSH and CDR2 LQKENI come from the germline V gene. CDR3 length: 15 residues. The CDR3 region has the DNA TGTGCCAGCTCACCACCCCTAGCGGGGGGGCATGAGCAGTTCTTC. It specifies CASSPPLAGGHEQFF. Filled out from reference TRBV18 and TRBJ2-1, the complete variable domain reads NAGVMQNPRHLVRRRGQEARLRCSPMKGHSHVYWYRQLPEEGLKFMVYLQKENIIDESGMPKERFSAEFPKEGPSILRIQQVVRGDSAAYFCASSPPLAGGHEQFFGPGTRLTVL.

This clonotype was counted a few times. The rearrangement uses TRBV4-1 and TRBJ2-5; 10 nucleotides agree with TRBD1. Germline trimming cut 2 bases from V and 1 base from J; bases unmatched to any gene: 7. The length of the CDR3 is 17 residues. Germline V lookup: CDR1 MGHRA, CDR2 YSYEKL. In nucleotides, the CDR3 is TGCGCCAGCAGCCAATCCATGACAGGGGGCAGCCAAGAGACCCAGTACTTC. This encodes CASSQSMTGGSQETQYF.

This clonotype was counted once. The chain carries TRBV4-3 and TRBJ1-2, with 9 bases matching TRBD1. The J segment lost 4 bases and the V segment lost 0 bases, leaving 6 bases of the junction unmatched. CDR1 LGHNA and CDR2 YSLEER come from the germline V gene. The length of the CDR3 is 16 residues. In DNA, the CDR3 is TGCGCCAGCAGCCAAGATTTGGGACAGGGTAGCTATGGCTACACCTTC. Translating it yields CASSQDLGQGSYGYTF.

This clonotype was observed at least ten times. This chain connects TRBV20-1 to TRBJ2-1; D unclear. The CDR3 is made up of 15 amino acids. V lost 2 bases and J lost 4, with 15 bases in between. Germline V gene data show CDR1 as DFQATT and CDR2 as SNEGSKA (reference sequence). This CDR3 reads CSARKSSVGYNEQFF. CDR3 sequence (DNA): TGCAGTGCTAGAAAAAGCAGTGTTGGGTACAATGAGCAGTTCTTC.

In its sample, this clonotype was seen many times. The chain recombines TRBV25-1 with TRBJ1-2; TRBD1 agrees at 8 bases. CDR3 length equals 13 residues. Germline V CDR1 and CDR2: MGHDK, SYGVNS. V lost 5 bases and J lost 4; bases outside the gene matches: 3. The CDR3 region is CASSRQGTYGYTF. The DNA for the CDR3 is TGTGCCAGCAGTCGACAGGGGACCTATGGCTACACCTTC.

The chain joins TRBV2 to TRBJ2-1; D unresolved. CDR1 and CDR2 from the germline V gene are SNHLY and FYNNEI. The CDR3 is 15 residues long. Trimming removed 7 bases at V and 0 bases at J, with 13 bases between. The CDR3 coding sequence is TGTGCCAGCACGTCCCTGAAGAGCTCCTACAATGAGCAGTTCTTC. It translates to CASTSLKSSYNEQFF.

This rearrangement joins TRBV13 to TRBJ2-3; 16 nucleotides align to TRBD2. The CDR3 consists of 18 residues. The germline CDR1 and CDR2 sequences are PRHDT and FYEKMQ (reference sequence). After removal of 3 bases from V and 2 bases from J, the junction contained 5 bases not matched to a gene. CDR3: CASSLGLAGGRDTDTQYF. CDR3 DNA sequence: TGTGCCAGCAGCTTGGGACTAGCGGGGGGGCGCGACACAGATACGCAGTATTTT.

The rearrangement uses TRBV12-3 or TRBV12-4 and TRBJ2-7; 7 bases map to TRBD1. The CDR3 totals 14 residues. The V segment lost 6 bases and the J segment 1 base; nucleotides outside the gene matches: 6. The CDR3 region has the DNA TGTGCCAGCAGACAGGGGCCTCAATCCTACGAGCAGTACTTC. As protein: CASRQGPQSYEQYF.

There are many counts of this clonotype. The chain recombines TRBV6-2 or TRBV6-3 with TRBJ2-7, with TRBD2 matching 7 bases. Per germline, CDR1 MNHEY and CDR2 SVGEGT. V shed 5 bases and J 3 bases; nucleotides not matched to a gene: 4. The CDR3 runs 13 residues. The DNA for the CDR3 is TGTGCCAGCAGTAGGAGCGGGAACTACGAGCAGTACTTC. It encodes CASSRSGNYEQYF.

This clonotype was seen a few times. This rearrangement joins TRBV20-1 to TRBJ2-7, with D perhaps TRBD1 (5 bases). CDR3 length equals 13 residues. The germline CDR1 and CDR2 sequences are DFQATT and SNEGSKA (reference sequence). Trimming cost V 4 bases and J 3 bases, with 13 bases left between them. CDR3 sequence: CSAIDSSDYEQYF. CDR3 sequence (DNA): TGCAGTGCTATCGACAGCAGTGACTACGAGCAGTACTTC.

This chain uses TRBV27 with TRBJ2-1, with 9 bases that match TRBD1. Germline loops: CDR1 MNHEY, CDR2 SMNVEV (reference sequence). The CDR3 consists of 15 residues. Germline trimming cut 5 bases from V and 8 bases from J; bases unmatched to any gene: 10. CDR3 amino acids: CASSQNRGRFDEQFF. DNA of the CDR3: TGTGCCAGCAGTCAAAACAGGGGGCGATTCGATGAGCAGTTCTTC.

This clonotype was picked up a small number of times. The rearrangement joins TRBV6-1 to TRBJ2-3, with D possibly TRBD1 on 5 matching bases. Germline V gives CDR1 MNHNS, CDR2 SASEGT. V lost 6 bases to trimming and J lost 8 bases, with 9 bases between them. The CDR3 consists of 11 residues. The CDR3 nucleotides read TGTGCCAGCAGGGAACAGGTTACGCAGTATTTT. It codes for CASREQVTQYF.

The V and J genes are TRBV28 and TRBJ2-3, with 8 bases identical to TRBD1. Trimming cost V 5 bases and J 0 bases; bases outside gene matches: 4. CDR3 length equals 15 residues. Germline loops: CDR1 MDHEN, CDR2 SYDVKM. CDR3 loop: CASSGQGTSTDTQYF. The CDR3 DNA follows: TGTGCCAGCAGTGGACAGGGTACTAGCACAGATACGCAGTATTTT.

This sequence joins TRBV4-3 and TRBJ2-1; no clear D. V was clipped by 0 bases and J by 12 bases, with 12 bases between them. Germline values: CDR1 LGHNA, CDR2 YSLEER. The CDR3 runs to 13 residues. The CDR3 is CASSQDFGDRQFF. The CDR3 nucleotides read TGCGCCAGCAGCCAAGATTTCGGCGACCGGCAGTTCTTC.

The CDR3 nucleotides read TGCAGCGTCTTAATCAGTACTGCCAAAAACATTCAGTACTTC. This encodes CSVLISTAKNIQYF. V is TRBV29-1 and J is TRBJ2-4; D remains unclear. The V gene lost 6 bases and the J gene lost 1 base, with 13 bases spanning the gap. The CDR3 is made up of 14 amino acids. From germline, CDR1 is SQVTM and CDR2 ANQGSEA.

The V gene is TRBV4-3, the J gene TRBJ2-7, with TRBD2 as a possible D gene (7 bases). V was trimmed by 6 bases and J by 0 bases, leaving 15 bases between them. CDR1 is LGHNA, CDR2 YSLEER, per germline. The CDR3 extends over 15 amino acids. The CDR3 coding sequence is TGCGCCAGCAGTTACAACGGGGGGCCCTCCTACGAGCAGTACTTC. Translation: CASSYNGGPSYEQYF.

The chain uses TRBV7-9 and TRBJ1-2; perhaps TRBD1 as D (6 bases). V dropped 5 bases and J dropped 4 bases, with 14 bases sitting between them. The CDR3 covers 14 residues. The V gene's germline CDR1 is SEHNR and CDR2 FQNEAQ (reference sequence). The DNA for the CDR3 is TGTGCCAGCAGCCTTCGGGGGGCAGCCTATGGCTACACCTTC. This sequence encodes CASSLRGAAYGYTF. The entire variable domain, with the rest obtained from reference TRBV7-9 and TRBJ1-2, is as follows: DTGVSQNPRHKITKRGQNVTFRCDPISEHNRLYWYRQTLGQGPEFLTYFQNEAQLEKSRLLSDRFSAERPKGSFSTLEIQRTEQGDSAMYLCASSLRGAAYGYTFGSGTRLTVV.

The chain carries TRBV4-3 and TRBJ2-3; the match to TRBD1 covers 9 bases. The CDR3 spans 16 residues. V shed 1 base and J 6 bases; nucleotides not matched to a gene: 8. Germline V CDR1 and CDR2: LGHNA, YSLEER. The CDR3 reads CASSQAGQGGMDTQYF. The CDR3, as DNA: TGCGCCAGCAGCCAAGCGGGACAGGGAGGTATGGATACGCAGTATTTT.

At least ten counts were recorded for this clonotype. This chain uses TRBV7-2 with TRBJ2-5, with 10 bases that match TRBD1. Per germline, CDR1 SGHTA and CDR2 FQGNSA. V lost 6 bases and J lost 5; bases outside the gene matches: 6. This CDR3 comprises 14 residues. The CDR3 region has the DNA TGTGCCAGCAGTCGCGACAGGGGGCACGAGACCCAGTACTTC. It yields the protein CASSRDRGHETQYF. Variable domain in full (rest from reference TRBV7-2 and TRBJ2-5): GAGVSQSPSNKVTEKGKDVELRCDPISGHTALYWYRQSLGQGLEFLIYFQGNSAPDKSGLPSDRFSAERTGGSVSTLTIQRTQQEDSAVYLCASSRDRGHETQYFGPGTRLLVL.